These 29 T cell receptor beta chains were sequenced from one sample in a study of beta chain features in type 1 diabetes (dated by TCRdb to the late 2010s). Library prep was done by the immunoSEQ multiplex PCR assay. The entire isolated RNA was reverse transcribed using the High Capacity cDNA Reverse Transcription Kit, and thus expressed TCRB transcripts were sequenced. TCRdb carries this immuneACCESS record with in-frame sequences only. Its versions omit some clonotypes, under half of them owing to an unresolved V gene in the studies checked, with the rest unexplained. This sample is represented by about 320,000 clones; 14% of them were singletons. Under 8.5% of the sample is taken by the ten largest. The sample comprised central memory CD4+ T cells from blood. These receptors were obtained from a man aged 25-45 years in good health.

The chain is built from TRBV12-5 and TRBJ1-5; D uncertain. V dropped 6 bases and J dropped 9 bases, with 9 bases sitting between them. The CDR3 loop spans 11 amino acids. Germline V gene lookup returns CDR1 LGHNT and CDR2 FRNRAP. CDR3 amino acids: CASGLHRPQHF. The CDR3 DNA reads as TGTGCTAGTGGCCTCCACAGGCCCCAGCATTTT.

The table lists this clone with a few counts. The V and J genes are TRBV4-3 and TRBJ1-3, with D tentatively TRBD1 (5 bases). In germline, CDR1 is LGHNA, CDR2 YSLEER. The CDR3 spans 15 residues. V dropped 2 bases and J dropped 1 base, with 9 bases sitting between them. CDR3 sequence: CASSQFQGSGNTIYF. CDR3 sequence (DNA): TGCGCCAGCAGCCAATTCCAGGGTTCTGGAAACACCATATATTTT.

This clone has a handful of counts. The chain carries TRBV29-1 and TRBJ2-3, with 7 nucleotides matching TRBD1. The germline V gene encodes CDR1 SQVTM and CDR2 ANQGSEA. The CDR3 extends over 14 amino acids. The V gene end was trimmed by 7 bases and the J gene end by 3 bases; junction bases not matched to a gene: 10. CDR3 sequence (DNA): TGCAGCGCCACCGGCAGGGGGACGACAGATACGCAGTATTTT. This encodes CSATGRGTTDTQYF.

This clone was picked up a small number of times. The chain recombines TRBV18 with TRBJ1-2; D gene ambiguous. The ends were cut back, 6 bases at V and 2 bases at J, with 10 bases in the middle. The CDR3 covers 13 residues. Germline CDR1 and CDR2: KGHSH and LQKENI. DNA for the CDR3: TGTGCCAGCTCGCAGGACGCGAACTATGGCTACACCTTC. It is translated as CASSQDANYGYTF.

This sequence joins TRBV4-3 and TRBJ1-4; D may be TRBD1 (5 bases). V was clipped by 4 bases and J by 8 bases, with 20 bases between them. The CDR3 is made up of 16 amino acids. Germline V lookup: CDR1 LGHNA, CDR2 YSLEER. The CDR3 DNA follows: TGCGCCAGCAGCCCTTATAAATCGGGGGAAGGGGAAAAACTGTTTTTT. Encoded protein: CASSPYKSGEGEKLFF.

The V and J genes are TRBV6-1 and TRBJ2-7, with D tentatively TRBD1 or TRBD2 (6 bases each). CDR1 and CDR2 (germline): MNHNS, SASEGT. This CDR3 comprises 13 residues. V lost 9 bases and J 4 bases, leaving 16 bases between the germline ends. CDR3 sequence: CASSTEGGYEQYV. The CDR3 DNA reads as TGTGCCAGTTCTACCGAGGGGGGATACGAGCAGTACGTC.

This clone has a handful of counts. The rearrangement joins TRBV25-1 to TRBJ2-1; the D is unclear. Germline CDR1 MGHDK, CDR2 SYGVNS. Trimming took 4 bases from V and 4 from J, leaving 14 bases between them. This CDR3 is 15 amino acids long. The CDR3 coding sequence is TGTGCCAGCAGTGTAGGCTTCGGCAGGTACAATGAGCAGTTCTTC. This codes for CASSVGFGRYNEQFF. The whole variable domain, filled in from reference TRBV25-1 and TRBJ2-1, reads EADIYQTPRYLVIGTGKKITLECSQTMGHDKMYWYQQDPGMELHLIHYSYGVNSTEKGDLSSESTVSRIRTEHFPLTLESARPSHTSQYLCASSVGFGRYNEQFFGPGTRLTVL.

A few counts support this clone. This CDR3 is also generated by other DNA sequences in the sample. This chain links TRBV7-6 with TRBJ2-1; TRBD1 matches 7 bases. CDR3 size: 16 residues. Unmatched junction bases numbered 4, after V lost 1 base and J lost 1 base. Per the germline V gene, CDR1 is SGHVS and CDR2 is FNYEAQ. CDR3 DNA: TGTGCCAGCAGCTTAGTGGGCAGGGGGTCCTACAATGAGCAGTTCTTC. It yields the protein CASSLVGRGSYNEQFF.

This clone was observed a few times. This chain links TRBV9 with TRBJ1-6, with unresolved D. The germline V gene has CDR1 SGDLS and CDR2 YYNGEE. The length of the CDR3 is 15 residues. V was pared by 0 bases and J by 7 bases, with 11 bases between. The CDR3 sequence: CASSVDGLANSPLHF. CDR3 in DNA: TGTGCCAGCAGCGTAGATGGACTGGCGAATTCACCCCTCCACTTT.

This clone was picked up a small number of times. CDR3 protein: CASSLPDTHYGYTF. Here the CDR3 DNA reads TGTGCCAGCAGCTTACCGGACACGCACTATGGCTACACCTTC. The chain carries TRBV5-6 and TRBJ1-2; a possible D gene is TRBD1 (5 bases). The germline CDR1 and CDR2 sequences are SGHDT and YYEEEE. The CDR3 is made up of 14 amino acids. Trimming pared 2 bases from V and 3 bases from J, leaving 11 bases between. Using reference TRBV5-6 and TRBJ1-2 for the parts outside the CDR3, the full variable domain is DAGVTQSPTHLIKTRGQQVTLRCSPKSGHDTVSWYQQALGQGPQFIFQYYEEEERQRGNFPDRFSGHQFPNYSSELNVNALLLGDSALYLCASSLPDTHYGYTFGSGTRLTVV.

This clone showed up just a few times. J is TRBJ2-7 and V is TRBV4-3, with D perhaps matching TRBD2 (5 bases). V lost 2 bases and J 2 bases, leaving 10 bases between the germline ends. There are 14 residues in the CDR3. Germline V gene data show CDR1 as LGHNA and CDR2 as YSLEER. The CDR3 loop is CASSQPLATYEQYF. For the CDR3, the DNA is TGCGCCAGCAGCCAACCCCTAGCTACCTACGAGCAGTACTTC.

There are many counts of this clone. The chain combines TRBV4-1 with TRBJ2-7; 7 bases align to TRBD1. CDR3 size: 18 residues. V dropped 0 bases and J dropped 4; count of bases not matched to a gene: 15. CDR1 and CDR2 (germline): MGHRA, YSYEKL. The CDR3 sequence is CASSQEKLRQGLTYEQYF. The CDR3 DNA reads as TGCGCCAGCAGCCAAGAAAAGCTGAGACAGGGATTAACTTACGAGCAGTACTTC.

J is TRBJ2-3 and V is TRBV9; 7 bases agree with TRBD2. The CDR3 contains 18 residues. The germline gives CDR1 SGDLS, CDR2 YYNGEE. The V and J ends lost 1 base and 4 bases, in that order; junction bases with no gene match: 15. The CDR3 DNA reads as TGTGCCAGCAGCGTAACCCCCACTGCGGGAGTGCGTGCAGATACGCAGTATTTT. Translation gives CASSVTPTAGVRADTQYF.

This clone was seen many times. The chain has TRBV27 and TRBJ1-2; D uncertain. Germline CDR1 MNHEY, CDR2 SMNVEV (reference sequence). The CDR3 consists of 14 residues. Trimming removed 5 bases at V and 2 bases at J, with 12 bases between. This CDR3 is CASSRASENYGYTF. CDR3 DNA sequence: TGTGCCAGCAGTCGCGCCTCAGAGAACTATGGCTACACCTTC.

The chain is built from TRBV6-1 and TRBJ1-5; D ambiguous. Germline CDR1 MNHNS, CDR2 SASEGT. The CDR3 runs 14 residues. V dropped 0 bases and J dropped 4 bases, with 7 bases sitting between them. For the CDR3, the DNA is TGTGCCAGCAGTGAAGCCCCAGCAAATCAGCCCCAGCATTTT. This encodes CASSEAPANQPQHF.

This clone has a handful of counts. V gene TRBV5-6 combines with J gene TRBJ2-5; TRBD2 matches at 13 bases. The J segment lost 5 bases and the V segment lost 4 bases, leaving 5 bases of the junction unmatched. The CDR3 is 15 amino acids. The germline V gene has CDR1 SGHDT and CDR2 YYEEEE. In DNA form, the CDR3 reads TGTGCCAGCAGCGCCCCACTAGCGGGAGGGGAGACCCAGTACTTC. Its protein product is CASSAPLAGGETQYF.

In its sample, this clone was seen a few times. This sequence joins TRBV7-2 and TRBJ1-1; D perhaps matches TRBD1 (6 bases). CDR1 and CDR2 from the germline V gene are SGHTA and FQGNSA. V was clipped by 2 bases and J by 0 bases, with 10 bases between them. This CDR3 region has 15 residues. As DNA, the CDR3 is TGTGCCAGCAGCTTACAGGGGTCCTTGAACACTGAAGCTTTCTTT. Translating it yields CASSLQGSLNTEAFF. Supplemented by reference TRBV7-2 and TRBJ1-1, the full variable domain reads GAGVSQSPSNKVTEKGKDVELRCDPISGHTALYWYRQSLGQGLEFLIYFQGNSAPDKSGLPSDRFSAERTGGSVSTLTIQRTQQEDSAVYLCASSLQGSLNTEAFFGQGTRLTVV.

This chain uses TRBV30 with TRBJ1-5; D is undetermined. This CDR3 spans 12 amino acids. Trimming stripped 0 bases from V and 6 bases from J, with 6 bases between. Germline CDR1 reads GTSNPN; CDR2 reads SVGIG (reference sequence). CDR3 DNA sequence: TGTGCCTGGAGTGTAGGAGCTCAGCCCCAGCATTTT. This encodes CAWSVGAQPQHF.

The chain has TRBV10-3 and TRBJ2-3; tentatively, D is TRBD2 (7 bases). The CDR3 totals 15 residues. V lost 4 bases and J lost 3, with 14 bases in between. In germline, CDR1 is ENHRY, CDR2 SYGVKD. The CDR3 DNA reads TGTGCCATCAGTGTAGGGGGGGCGGGAACAGATACGCAGTATTTT. It codes for CAISVGGAGTDTQYF.

This clone occurred a few times. This sequence may be a read error, since a much larger clone differs from it by one base. This chain uses TRBV7-7 with TRBJ2-3; 7 bases are a match to TRBD2. Germline V gene lookup returns CDR1 SSHAT and CDR2 FNYEAQ (reference sequence). V lost 1 base, J lost 7 bases, and 2 bases stayed unmatched. The CDR3 covers 13 residues. CDR3 sequence reads: CASSLGTSNTQYF. In nucleotides, the CDR3 is TGTGCCAGCAGCTTAGGGACTAGTAATACGCAGTATTTT. Complete variable domain (other parts from reference TRBV7-7 and TRBJ2-3): GAGVSQSPRYKVTKRGQDVTLRCDPISSHATLYWYQQALGQGPEFLTYFNYEAQPDKSGLPSDRFSAERPEGSISTLTIQRTEQRDSAMYRCASSLGTSNTQYFGPGTRLTVL.

V gene TRBV6-5 combines with J gene TRBJ1-2; TRBD1 might be the D (5 bases). CDR1 MNHEY and CDR2 SVGAGI come from the germline V gene. Trimming took 0 bases from V and 5 from J, leaving 13 bases between them. This CDR3 is 15 amino acids long. The CDR3 sequence is CASSYSTGGMYGYTF. CDR3 nucleotide sequence: TGTGCCAGCAGTTACTCTACGGGGGGAATGTATGGCTACACCTTC.

In this sample, this clone turned up a few times. This chain's CDR3 is CASSEVLAGTVKYF. In DNA form, the CDR3 reads TGTGCCAGCAGTGAAGTACTGGCCGGGACAGTCAAGTATTTT. The chain is built from TRBV6-1 and TRBJ2-3, with 7 nucleotides matching TRBD1. Germline V gene lookup returns CDR1 MNHNS and CDR2 SASEGT. Trimming cost V 1 base and J 13 bases; bases outside gene matches: 11. CDR3 size: 14 residues.

CDR3 sequence: CASSPISGPNGNEQFF. In DNA, the CDR3 is TGTGCCAGCAGCCCAATTAGCGGGCCCAATGGGAATGAGCAGTTCTTC. The genes are TRBV7-6 and TRBJ2-1, with 7 bases fitting TRBD2. V dropped 5 bases and J dropped 7; count of bases not matched to a gene: 14. Germline V CDR1 and CDR2: SGHVS, FNYEAQ. The CDR3 length is 16 residues. Full variable domain (rest looked up from reference TRBV7-6 and TRBJ2-1): GAGVSQSPRYKVTKRGQDVALRCDPISGHVSLYWYRQALGQGPEFLTYFNYEAQQDKSGLPNDRFSAERPEGSISTLTIQRTEQRDSAMYRCASSPISGPNGNEQFFGPGTRLTVL.

This chain connects TRBV4-2 to TRBJ1-2, with a weak D call TRBD1 (5 bases). CDR3 size: 14 residues. Trimming stripped 0 bases from V and 7 bases from J, with 12 bases between. In germline, CDR1 is LGHNA, CDR2 YNFKEQ. Written as DNA, the CDR3 is TGTGCCAGCAGCCAAGAGAGGGGCAGGGTTGGCTACACCTTC. It translates to CASSQERGRVGYTF.

There are a few counts of this clone. DNA for the CDR3: TGTGCCAGCAGTTTAGGGGGACAGGTGACTTCACCCCTCCACTTT. It encodes CASSLGGQVTSPLHF. The chain has TRBV27 and TRBJ1-6; TRBD1 matches at 8 bases. The CDR3 has 15 amino acids. Germline V lookup: CDR1 MNHEY, CDR2 SMNVEV (reference sequence). Trimming at V came to 2 bases and at J to 9 bases, leaving 6 bases not matched to a gene.

This clone appeared a few times. The chain uses TRBV7-2 and TRBJ2-7, with 8 bases fitting TRBD1. This CDR3 has 15 residues. V dropped 0 bases and J dropped 7; count of bases not matched to a gene: 8. CDR1 and CDR2 from the germline V gene are SGHTA and FQGNSA. Here the CDR3 reads CASSLANGQGGEQYF. The CDR3, as DNA: TGTGCCAGCAGCTTAGCTAATGGACAGGGTGGAGAGCAGTACTTC.

This chain joins TRBV10-3 and TRBJ1-2; TRBD1 agrees at 9 bases. Germline V gene data show CDR1 as ENHRY and CDR2 as SYGVKD. J lost 0 bases, V lost 10 bases, and 9 bases had no gene match. This CDR3 is 15 amino acids long. The CDR3: CATGGQGRANYGYTF. The CDR3 DNA reads TGTGCCACTGGGGGACAGGGAAGGGCTAACTATGGCTACACCTTC.

This clone has just a few counts. V gene TRBV10-3 combines with J gene TRBJ2-3; 12 nucleotides agree with TRBD2. The CDR3 is made up of 14 amino acids. V dropped 10 bases and J dropped 7; count of bases not matched to a gene: 9. CDR1 is ENHRY and CDR2 is SYGVKD in the germline V gene. As DNA, the CDR3 is TGTGCCAGCAGGGCTAGCGGGAGGGGGTATACGCAGTATTTT. It is translated as CASRASGRGYTQYF.

V gene TRBV2 combines with J gene TRBJ2-2; D is perhaps TRBD2 (5 bases). The CDR3 sequence is 13 residues long. The V gene lost 4 bases and the J gene lost 4 bases, with 7 bases spanning the gap. CDR1 and CDR2 from the germline V gene are SNHLY and FYNNEI. For the CDR3, the DNA is TGTGCCAGCAGTGTCGAGGGCACCGGGGAGCTGTTTTTT. Translated: CASSVEGTGELFF.